The rows below give T cell receptor beta chains drawn from one sample of a study of cytomegalovirus exposure and HLA in healthy donors. Sequencing used immunoSEQ multiplex PCR; TCRdb keeps in-frame clones, though not all of them. The sample comprises about 120,000 clones, around 70% of which are singletons, and 1.6% rests with the top ten. Sequenced input: PBMCs. These receptors were obtained from a man aged 30 to 45 in good health and CMV-seropositive. Each CDR3 is given with its conserved first and last residue. The order of the fields is CDR3 DNA, CDR3 protein, J gene, clone size, V gene, D gene. A D gene is named only where the DNA matches it firmly. Size tells how often a clone was seen (once, few, many) or the class of an expanded clone, and some rows leave it out.

CDR3nt: TGTGCCAGCAGTGAAGCGGGCCAGTCCTACAATGAGCAGTTCTTC
CDR3aa: CASSEAGQSYNEQFF
j_gene: TRBJ2-1
abundance: NA
v_gene: TRBV2
d_gene: NA

CDR3nt: TGTGCCAGCAGCGTAGAGTCGGGACAGGTTGGCAACACCATATATTTT
CDR3aa: CASSVESGQVGNTIYF
j_gene: TRBJ1-3
abundance: NA
v_gene: TRBV9
d_gene: TRBD1

CDR3nt: TGCGCCAGCAGCATAGAAACGAACACTGAAGCTTTCTTT
CDR3aa: CASSIETNTEAFF
j_gene: TRBJ1-1
abundance: NA
v_gene: TRBV5-1
d_gene: NA

CDR3nt: TGTGCCAGCAGCCCGCCCGGGAGCAGGCTGGTGTACGAGCAGTACTTC
CDR3aa: CASSPPGSRLVYEQYF
j_gene: TRBJ2-7
abundance: few
v_gene: TRBV14
d_gene: NA

CDR3nt: TGTGCCAGCAGCGGCTGGACTAGCGGCGGTCAAGAGACCCAGTACTTC
CDR3aa: CASSGWTSGGQETQYF
j_gene: TRBJ2-5
abundance: NA
v_gene: TRBV5-6
d_gene: TRBD2

CDR3nt: TGCAGCGTTGCGACAGGAGCCTTCACAGATACGCAGTATTTT
CDR3aa: CSVATGAFTDTQYF
j_gene: TRBJ2-3
abundance: NA
v_gene: TRBV29-1
d_gene: NA

CDR3nt: TGTGCCAGCTCACCACAAACCGGGGGGTACACTGAAGCTTTCTTT
CDR3aa: CASSPQTGGYTEAFF
j_gene: TRBJ1-1
abundance: NA
v_gene: TRBV18
d_gene: NA

CDR3nt: TGCGCCGGACTACCGGGACTAGCGCCTCCCGAGCAGTACTTC
CDR3aa: CAGLPGLAPPEQYF
j_gene: TRBJ2-7
abundance: NA
v_gene: TRBV4-1
d_gene: TRBD2

CDR3nt: TGCGCCAGCAGCCAAGATCGGGGGGGCCCCTACGAGCAGTACTTC
CDR3aa: CASSQDRGGPYEQYF
j_gene: TRBJ2-7
abundance: few
v_gene: TRBV4-3
d_gene: TRBD2

CDR3nt: TGTGCCAGCAGCCTGACGACAGGGGGGAACACTGAAGCTTTCTTT
CDR3aa: CASSLTTGGNTEAFF
j_gene: TRBJ1-1
abundance: NA
v_gene: TRBV5-6
d_gene: TRBD1

CDR3nt: TGTGCCAGCAGCGTAGAGGGGCGGATGGGCACTGAAGCTTTCTTT
CDR3aa: CASSVEGRMGTEAFF
j_gene: TRBJ1-1
abundance: NA
v_gene: TRBV9
d_gene: NA

CDR3nt: TGTGCCAGCAGCGGTCGGACAGGAACTAACTATGGCTACACCTTC
CDR3aa: CASSGRTGTNYGYTF
j_gene: TRBJ1-2
abundance: NA
v_gene: TRBV9
d_gene: TRBD1

CDR3nt: TGCAGTGGAGATTCCACAGATACGCAGTATTTT
CDR3aa: CSGDSTDTQYF
j_gene: TRBJ2-3
abundance: NA
v_gene: TRBV20-1
d_gene: NA

CDR3nt: TGTGCCAGCAGCCTAGACAGCCAACGGGGCTACAATGAGCAGTTCTTC
CDR3aa: CASSLDSQRGYNEQFF
j_gene: TRBJ2-1
abundance: NA
v_gene: TRBV7-2
d_gene: NA

CDR3nt: TGCGCCAGCAGCTTCTTAGCGGGAATGTACTACGAGCAGTACTTC
CDR3aa: CASSFLAGMYYEQYF
j_gene: TRBJ2-7
abundance: once
v_gene: TRBV5-1
d_gene: TRBD2

CDR3nt: TGCGCCAGCAGCCAAGCCAGGTCAAGGCTCGGGAACACTGAAGCTTTCTTT
CDR3aa: CASSQARSRLGNTEAFF
j_gene: TRBJ1-1
abundance: NA
v_gene: TRBV4-1
d_gene: NA

CDR3nt: TGTGCCACCAGCAGCGCAGGGGGTGGGACTGAAGCTTTCTTT
CDR3aa: CATSSAGGGTEAFF
j_gene: TRBJ1-1
abundance: NA
v_gene: TRBV15
d_gene: TRBD1

CDR3nt: TGTGCCAGCAGTTTACGGACAGGGGGAACCGGGGAGCTGTTTTTT
CDR3aa: CASSLRTGGTGELFF
j_gene: TRBJ2-2
abundance: few
v_gene: TRBV27
d_gene: TRBD1

CDR3nt: TGCGCCAGCAGCGCACTAGCGTTGGGGACAGATACGCAGTATTTT
CDR3aa: CASSALALGTDTQYF
j_gene: TRBJ2-3
abundance: NA
v_gene: TRBV5-1
d_gene: TRBD2

CDR3nt: TGTGCCTGGAGCTTCCTAAATCAGCCCCAGCATTTT
CDR3aa: CAWSFLNQPQHF
j_gene: TRBJ1-5
abundance: NA
v_gene: TRBV30
d_gene: NA

CDR3nt: TGTGCCAGTAGTATAACCGGCGGGGGGTACAATGAGCAGTTCTTC
CDR3aa: CASSITGGGYNEQFF
j_gene: TRBJ2-1
abundance: once
v_gene: TRBV19
d_gene: TRBD2

CDR3nt: TGTGCCAGCACTCCCGGACTAGTCCATGAGCAGTTCTTC
CDR3aa: CASTPGLVHEQFF
j_gene: TRBJ2-1
abundance: NA
v_gene: TRBV6-5
d_gene: TRBD2

CDR3nt: TGCGCCAGCAGCTTACAGGGGGCGACTGGAAACACCATATATTTT
CDR3aa: CASSLQGATGNTIYF
j_gene: TRBJ1-3
abundance: NA
v_gene: TRBV5-1
d_gene: TRBD1